The next 27 T cell receptor beta chains were all read from a single sample in a study of blood T cells in healthy people across ages. It was with a sample-barcoded 5' primer and a J-beta primer mix that a second PCR of roughly 7 to 12 cycles was run. MiXCR was run by TCRdb on the 5' RACE reads, yielding one entry per CDR3 protein. Among 650,000 to 1,000,000 distinct CDR3 sequences listed, about 37% were seen once. The sample comprised blood. The source is a young man in good health.

In the case of this clonotype: At one of its ends the junction is not consistent with the germline gene, which may arise from a read error. This chain joins TRBV25-1 and TRBJ2-1, with a tentative D call TRBD1 (5 bases). The germline V gene has CDR1 MGHDK and CDR2 SYGVNS. The CDR3 contains 16 residues. The CDR3 region is CANSPVRAGKYNEQFF. CDR3 sequence (DNA): TGTGCCAACAGTCCAGTTCGGGCAGGGAAGTACAATGAGCAGTTCTTC.

As regards this clonotype: At one end, the junction sequence differs from germline, possibly due to a read error. The V gene is TRBV20-1, the J gene TRBJ1-2, with unresolved D. From germline, CDR1 is DFQATT and CDR2 SNEGSKA (reference sequence). This CDR3 contains 13 residues. The CDR3: CSASGAANYGYIF. DNA of the CDR3: TGCAGTGCCTCGGGCGCAGCTAACTATGGCTACATCTTC.

Only a few counts were recorded for this clonotype. The chain carries TRBV29-1 and TRBJ2-7; 7 bases match TRBD2. CDR1 is SQVTM, CDR2 ANQGSEA, per germline. The CDR3 sequence is 12 residues long. Germline trimming cut 8 bases from V and 7 bases from J; bases unmatched to any gene: 11. The CDR3 coding sequence is TGCAGCTTCCGACTGGGGGGGAATGAGCAGTACTTC. This translates into CSFRLGGNEQYF.

The chain combines TRBV5-1 with TRBJ2-5; TRBD1 is a possible D gene (6 bases). Germline CDR1 SGHRS, CDR2 YFSETQ. CDR3 size: 13 residues. V gave up 4 bases and J gave up 11 bases, with 18 bases separating them. The DNA of the CDR3 is TGCGCCAGCAGCGCGGTGGACAGCAATGAGCAGTACTTC. The encoded protein is CASSAVDSNEQYF. Complete variable domain (other parts from reference TRBV5-1 and TRBJ2-5): KAGVTQTPRYLIKTRGQQVTLSCSPISGHRSVSWYQQTPGQGLQFLFEYFSETQRNKGNFPGRFSGRQFSNSRSEMNVSTLELGDSALYLCASSAVDSNEQYFGPGTRLLVL.

Details on this clonotype: Germline is not matched at one junction end, which may reflect a read error. This chain joins TRBV7-9 and TRBJ2-1; maybe TRBD1 (5 bases). CDR3 length: 11 residues. Germline V CDR1 and CDR2: SEHNR, FQNEAQ (reference sequence). CDR3 DNA: TGTGCCAGCAGCTTCAGGGATGAGCAGGTCTTC. Its protein product is CASSFRDEQVF.

This clonotype was observed a few times. The chain combines TRBV6-2 or TRBV6-3 with TRBJ2-1, with 10 bases aligning to TRBD2. This CDR3 contains 16 residues. Germline CDR1 reads MNHEY; CDR2 reads SVGEGT. V dropped 2 bases and J dropped 6; count of bases not matched to a gene: 7. The CDR3 sequence is CASSYKRGGLFNEQFF. CDR3 sequence (DNA): TGTGCCAGCAGTTACAAGCGGGGGGGCCTATTCAATGAGCAGTTCTTC.

The V and J genes are TRBV4-3 and TRBJ2-6, with a weak D call TRBD1 (6 bases). The CDR3 is made up of 16 amino acids. V lost 0 bases and J lost 2, with 8 bases in between. The germline V gene has CDR1 LGHNA and CDR2 YSLEER. In DNA form, the CDR3 reads TGCGCCAGCAGCCAAGATACAGGGACTGGGGCCAACGTCCTGACTTTC. As protein: CASSQDTGTGANVLTF.

This clonotype was picked up many times. The chain joins TRBV29-1 to TRBJ2-1; D possibly matches TRBD1 or TRBD2 (6 bases each). Trimming removed 7 bases at V and 1 base at J, with 17 bases between. Germline V gene sequence: CDR1 SQVTM, CDR2 ANQGSEA. The CDR3 is made up of 15 amino acids. In DNA, the CDR3 is TGCAGCGCACTGGGGGGACACTATTCCTACAATGAGCAGTTCTTC. Translated: CSALGGHYSYNEQFF.

This clonotype came up many times. The V gene is TRBV12-3 or TRBV12-4, the J gene TRBJ2-5, with D perhaps matching TRBD1 or TRBD2 (5 bases each). The CDR3 spans 13 residues. Trimming shortened V by 8 bases and J by 3 bases, and 13 bases separated the two germline ends. CDR3 sequence: CASSRGVEETQYF. CDR3 in DNA: TGTGCCAGCTCCCGAGGGGTAGAAGAGACCCAGTACTTC.

Only a few counts were recorded for this clonotype. This chain connects TRBV4-3 to TRBJ1-6; no firm D call. The CDR3 has 16 amino acids. The V end was cut by 0 bases, the J end by 9 bases, with 15 bases between. Germline CDR1 LGHNA, CDR2 YSLEER. CDR3 sequence: CASSQDWGGIGSPLHF. CDR3 nucleotides: TGCGCCAGCAGCCAAGATTGGGGAGGGATCGGTTCACCCCTCCACTTT.

The V and J genes are TRBV12-3 or TRBV12-4 and TRBJ1-5; no clear D. The CDR3 runs to 14 residues. The V and J ends lost 6 bases and 0 bases respectively, with 9 bases between them. The CDR3 loop is CASSQVNSNQPQHF. In DNA, the CDR3 is TGTGCCAGCAGCCAGGTCAATAGCAATCAGCCCCAGCATTTT.

This chain joins TRBV7-6 and TRBJ2-6; possible D gene TRBD2, 5 bases. Germline CDR1 SGHVS, CDR2 FNYEAQ. The CDR3 length is 15 residues. With 4 bases removed from V and 2 bases from J, the gap between germline ends came to 9 bases. The CDR3 DNA follows: TGTGCCAGCAGCTCCTCCGGGACTGGGGCCAACGTCCTGACTTTC. This codes for CASSSSGTGANVLTF.

This clonotype has at least ten counts. This chain connects TRBV29-1 to TRBJ2-4, with D possibly matching TRBD2 (7 bases). The CDR3 is 14 residues long. Germline CDR1 reads SQVTM; CDR2 reads ANQGSEA. The germline V and J ends were trimmed by 4 bases and 2 bases, with 12 bases remaining between them. The CDR3 reads CSVVGGGTKNIQYF. CDR3 DNA sequence: TGCAGCGTTGTTGGCGGGGGCACCAAAAACATTCAGTACTTC.

The V call is TRBV29-1, the J call TRBJ2-7; 9 nucleotides match TRBD1. The germline CDR1 and CDR2 sequences are SQVTM and ANQGSEA. This CDR3 has 12 amino acids. Losses at the gene ends were 7 bases for V and 2 bases for J; bases not matched to a gene: 3. The CDR3 sequence: CSGTGDTYEQYF. CDR3 DNA: TGCAGCGGGACAGGGGATACCTACGAGCAGTACTTC.

This clonotype showed up just a few times. The J gene is TRBJ2-5, the V gene TRBV7-2; tentatively, D is TRBD1 or TRBD2 (7 bases each). The germline V gene has CDR1 SGHTA and CDR2 FQGNSA. V shed 8 bases and J shed 11 bases, with 27 bases lying between them. CDR3 length: 15 residues. CDR3 amino acids: CASVQGGGSFGEQYF. CDR3 coding DNA: TGTGCCAGCGTCCAGGGGGGGGGCTCTTTCGGTGAGCAGTACTTC.

The J gene is TRBJ1-2, the V gene TRBV6-5; D not certain. CDR3 length: 13 amino acids. The germline V and J ends were trimmed by 6 bases and 4 bases, with 12 bases remaining between them. Germline CDR1 reads MNHEY; CDR2 reads SVGAGI. In DNA, the CDR3 is TGTGCCAGCAGCCCCACAGAGTTCTATGGCTACACCTTC. This sequence encodes CASSPTEFYGYTF.

V is TRBV6-6 and J is TRBJ1-6; D is uncertain. The CDR3 consists of 14 residues. Trimming cost V 0 bases and J 9 bases, with 9 bases left between them. CDR1 and CDR2 from the germline V gene are MNHNY and SVGAGI (reference sequence). CDR3 sequence: CASSYSGPGSPLHF. CDR3 bases: TGTGCCAGCAGTTACTCAGGTCCGGGTTCACCCCTCCACTTT.

Concerning this clonotype: A much bigger clone sits one base away, suggesting this may be a read error. The chain employs TRBV12-3 or TRBV12-4 and TRBJ2-6; D gene uncertain. Trimming took 6 bases from V and 3 from J, leaving 12 bases between them. This CDR3 region has 15 residues. CDR3 DNA: TGTGCCAGCAGGTCCACAGTGTTTGGGGCCAACGTCCTGACTTTC. Amino acids: CASRSTVFGANVLTF.

This clonotype has ten or more counts. This rearrangement joins TRBV15 to TRBJ2-1, with TRBD1 matching over 7 bases. V gave up 1 base and J gave up 5 bases; unmatched junction bases: 2. Germline V gives CDR1 LNHNV, CDR2 YYDKDF (reference sequence). The CDR3 is 14 residues long. DNA of the CDR3: TGTGCCACCAGCAGAGTGGACAGGAACAATGAGCAGTTCTTC. The encoded protein is CATSRVDRNNEQFF.

In this sample, this clonotype turned up a few times. The chain is built from TRBV12-3 or TRBV12-4 and TRBJ1-5, with D uncertain. This CDR3 is built from 14 residues. Trimming cost V 3 bases and J 5 bases, with 11 bases left between them. CDR3 coding DNA: TGTGCCAGCAGTTTGATGGGGTCGGATCAGCCCCAGCATTTT. Its translation: CASSLMGSDQPQHF.

Here the CDR3 reads CASSHRAGLEQFF. The CDR3 nucleotides read TGTGCCAGCAGCCACCGCGCAGGGCTAGAGCAGTTCTTC. V and J are TRBV14 and TRBJ2-1, with D tentatively TRBD1 (5 bases). Deletions cut 3 bases from V and 10 bases from J, with 13 bases between. This CDR3 has 13 residues. Germline CDR1 reads SGHDN; CDR2 reads FVKESK.

The table lists this clonotype with a few counts. The V gene is TRBV5-1, the J gene TRBJ2-7; 9 bases are shared with TRBD1. The CDR3 runs 16 residues. From germline, CDR1 is SGHRS and CDR2 YFSETQ. J was trimmed by 7 bases and V by 4 bases; bases with no gene match: 15. The CDR3 is CASSPWGQGRGNEQYF. CDR3 nucleotide sequence: TGCGCCAGCAGCCCTTGGGGACAGGGTCGCGGGAATGAGCAGTACTTC.

This clonotype was observed a handful of times. The genes are TRBV5-1 and TRBJ1-5; D gene uncertain. Germline CDR1 reads SGHRS; CDR2 reads YFSETQ. The CDR3 spans 19 residues. Deletions cut 2 bases from V and 5 bases from J, with 26 bases between. The CDR3 reads CASSLNPGGAETADQPQHF. DNA for the CDR3: TGCGCCAGCAGCTTAAACCCAGGTGGCGCGGAGACTGCAGATCAGCCCCAGCATTTT.

This clonotype came up once. The genes are TRBV6-1 and TRBJ2-1, with unresolved D. Germline CDR1 is MNHNS and CDR2 is SASEGT. The CDR3 totals 15 residues. V was cut by 2 bases and J by 6 bases, with 14 bases left in between. The CDR3 sequence: CASSESPEARNEQFF. Written as DNA, the CDR3 is TGTGCCAGCAGTGAATCCCCCGAGGCCCGCAATGAGCAGTTCTTC.

This chain uses TRBV4-1 with TRBJ2-3; a weak D match, TRBD2 (6 bases). V lost 0 bases, J lost 1 base, and 11 bases lay in between. Germline CDR1 and CDR2: MGHRA and YSYEKL. The CDR3 has 16 residues. CDR3 region: CASSQDVPGGTDTQYF. CDR3 nucleotide sequence: TGCGCCAGCAGCCAAGATGTCCCGGGGGGCACAGATACGCAGTATTTT.

This clonotype came up many times. V usage is TRBV29-1 and J usage is TRBJ2-7, with D uncertain. This CDR3 has 11 amino acids. Trimming left V 7 bases short and J 1 base short, with 8 bases between. Germline V gene data show CDR1 as SQVTM and CDR2 as ANQGSEA. In DNA form, the CDR3 reads TGCAGCGCTGCGGATTCCTACGAGCAGTACTTC. Amino acids: CSAADSYEQYF.

This clonotype was observed a few times. V gene TRBV28 combines with J gene TRBJ1-4, with 7 nucleotides matching TRBD1. V shed 5 bases, J shed 7 bases, and the junction held 7 bases outside the gene matches. Looked up from germline, CDR1 is MDHEN and CDR2 is SYDVKM. The CDR3 has 14 residues. The CDR3 protein is CASSLGTVSEKLFF. The CDR3 DNA is TGTGCCAGCAGTCTCGGGACAGTGAGTGAAAAACTGTTTTTT.